Following are 13 T cell receptor beta chains from one sample sequenced in a study of cytomegalovirus exposure and HLA in healthy donors. Primers included in the PCR were 60 Vbeta and 13 Jbeta primers. Generated by immunoSEQ multiplex PCR, the TCRdb table keeps only in-frame clones and is missing some. The data contain 90,000 or so clones, roughly 70% of them singletons. Material: PBMCs. The receptors here all came from a woman under 30 in good health and CMV-seropositive.

The chain uses TRBV27 and TRBJ1-2, with D hard to call. The CDR3 has 12 residues. Trimming removed 2 bases from V and 6 bases from J, with 7 bases in between. CDR1 and CDR2 (germline): MNHEY, SMNVEV (reference sequence). For the CDR3, the DNA is TGTGCCAGCAGTTTAGGCTTGGATGGCTACACCTTC. Residues: CASSLGLDGYTF.

The J gene is TRBJ2-7, the V gene TRBV7-7; TRBD2 agrees at 10 bases. The CDR3 spans 15 residues. J gave up 3 bases and V 3 bases, and 5 bases lay outside the gene matches. Germline-derived CDR1 and CDR2 are SSHAT and FNYEAQ (reference sequence). The CDR3 region is CASSLGLAGDYEQYF. The DNA for the CDR3 is TGTGCCAGCAGCTTGGGTCTAGCGGGGGACTACGAGCAGTACTTC.

The chain is built from TRBV5-6 and TRBJ2-1; possibly TRBD2 for D (6 bases). Germline loops: CDR1 SGHDT, CDR2 YYEEEE. The V gene lost 4 bases and the J gene lost 9 bases, with 20 bases spanning the gap. CDR3 size: 15 residues. CDR3 sequence: CASSPPSGRPSEQFF. The DNA of the CDR3 is TGTGCCAGCAGCCCCCCCAGCGGGCGGCCTAGTGAGCAGTTCTTC.

The chain is built from TRBV15 and TRBJ1-1; 7 bases match TRBD1. CDR1 is LNHNV and CDR2 is YYDKDF in the germline V gene (reference sequence). This CDR3 spans 16 amino acids. The V gene end was trimmed by 1 base and the J gene end by 1 base; junction bases not matched to a gene: 6. The CDR3 sequence: CATSRAYGTENTEAFF. CDR3 nucleotides: TGTGCCACCAGCAGAGCTTACGGGACAGAGAACACTGAAGCTTTCTTT.

The chain is built from TRBV6-6 and TRBJ1-5, with D perhaps matching TRBD1 (6 bases). The V end was cut by 10 bases, the J end by 0 bases, with 13 bases between. Germline values: CDR1 MNHNY, CDR2 SVGAGI (reference sequence). The CDR3 contains 14 residues. The chain's CDR3 is CATWGGNSNQPQHF. Written as DNA, the CDR3 is TGTGCCACCTGGGGGGGCAATAGCAATCAGCCCCAGCATTTT.

This CDR3 is CASSFSGGEWDEQFF. Here the CDR3 DNA reads TGCGCCAGCAGCTTTAGCGGGGGGGAATGGGATGAGCAGTTCTTC. The V call is TRBV5-1, the J call TRBJ2-1; 11 nucleotides match TRBD2. Trimming removed 2 bases from V and 8 bases from J; junction bases left unmatched: 6. Germline CDR1 is SGHRS and CDR2 is YFSETQ. The CDR3 loop spans 15 amino acids. Full variable domain (remainder filled in from reference TRBV5-1 and TRBJ2-1): KAGVTQTPRYLIKTRGQQVTLSCSPISGHRSVSWYQQTPGQGLQFLFEYFSETQRNKGNFPGRFSGRQFSNSRSEMNVSTLELGDSALYLCASSFSGGEWDEQFFGPGTRLTVL.

V gene TRBV25-1 combines with J gene TRBJ2-3, with D perhaps TRBD2 (6 bases). V was cut by 5 bases and J by 6 bases, with 6 bases left in between. The CDR3 covers 11 residues. The germline V gene has CDR1 MGHDK and CDR2 SYGVNS. CDR3 bases: TGTGCCAGCAGTCGGGGGGATACGCAGTATTTT. Its protein product is CASSRGDTQYF.

The chain uses TRBV7-2 and TRBJ1-2, with 7 nucleotides matching TRBD1. The CDR3 is made up of 14 amino acids. In germline, CDR1 is SGHTA, CDR2 FQGNSA. The V and J ends lost 4 bases and 4 bases, in that order; junction bases with no gene match: 6. CDR3 protein: CASSSYRGSYGYTF. In DNA, the CDR3 is TGTGCCAGCAGCTCCTACAGGGGTAGCTATGGCTACACCTTC.

The chain uses TRBV5-6 and TRBJ2-1; the D is unclear. The germline V and J ends were trimmed by 2 bases and 0 bases, with 9 bases remaining between them. The CDR3 is made up of 15 amino acids. Germline V gene sequence: CDR1 SGHDT, CDR2 YYEEEE. DNA for the CDR3: TGTGCCAGCAGCTTTCCCTCGAGCTCCTACAATGAGCAGTTCTTC. It translates to CASSFPSSSYNEQFF.

This chain links TRBV7-2 with TRBJ1-2, with D hard to call. This CDR3 region has 14 residues. V was clipped by 2 bases and J by 4 bases, with 11 bases between them. CDR1 is SGHTA and CDR2 is FQGNSA in the germline V gene. The CDR3 sequence is CASSLPTESYGYTF. The DNA for the CDR3 is TGTGCCAGCAGCTTACCCACTGAGAGCTATGGCTACACCTTC.

V and J are TRBV5-6 and TRBJ2-1; 7 nucleotides line up with TRBD1. V gave up 7 bases and J gave up 6 bases; unmatched junction bases: 7. Per the germline V gene, CDR1 is SGHDT and CDR2 is YYEEEE. The CDR3 runs 13 residues. CDR3 protein: CASARGGTNEQFF. CDR3 nucleotide sequence: TGTGCCAGCGCCCGAGGGGGCACCAATGAGCAGTTCTTC.

This chain joins TRBV28 and TRBJ1-2; D is possibly TRBD1 (6 bases). The CDR3 spans 14 residues. The V and J ends lost 8 bases and 4 bases respectively, with 17 bases between them. Germline V lookup: CDR1 MDHEN, CDR2 SYDVKM. The CDR3 DNA sequence: TGTGCCAGCCACCTTAAGGGGACACCCTATGGCTACACCTTC. Translation gives CASHLKGTPYGYTF.

The V call is TRBV25-1, the J call TRBJ1-5, with TRBD1 as a possible D gene (6 bases). The germline CDR1 and CDR2 sequences are MGHDK and SYGVNS. The CDR3 loop spans 14 amino acids. V was shortened by 5 bases and J by 5 bases, with 13 bases between the two germline ends. The DNA of the CDR3 is TGTGCCAGCAGTAATTCAGGGGCCTATCAGCCCCAGCATTTT. Its translation: CASSNSGAYQPQHF.